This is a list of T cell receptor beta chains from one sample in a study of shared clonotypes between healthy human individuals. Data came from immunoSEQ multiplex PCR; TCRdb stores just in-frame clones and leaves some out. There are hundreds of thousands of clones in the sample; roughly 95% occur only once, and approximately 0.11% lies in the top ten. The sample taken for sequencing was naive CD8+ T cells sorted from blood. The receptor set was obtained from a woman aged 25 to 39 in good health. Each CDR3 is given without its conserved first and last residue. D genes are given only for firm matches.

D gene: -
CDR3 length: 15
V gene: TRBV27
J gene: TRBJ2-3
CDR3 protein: ASSPRTGDFSTDTQY

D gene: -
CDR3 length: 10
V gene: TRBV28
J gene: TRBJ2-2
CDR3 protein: ASGQYTGELF

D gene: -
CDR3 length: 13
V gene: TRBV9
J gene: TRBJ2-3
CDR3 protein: ASSVEPLGEDTQY

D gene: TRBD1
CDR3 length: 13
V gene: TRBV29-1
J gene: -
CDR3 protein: SVEGGQGLDYEQY

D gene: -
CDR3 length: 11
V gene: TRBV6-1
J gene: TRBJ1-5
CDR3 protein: ASRKGIVQPQH

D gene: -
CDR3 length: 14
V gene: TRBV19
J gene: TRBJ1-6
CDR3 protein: ATRGRGSSYNSPLH

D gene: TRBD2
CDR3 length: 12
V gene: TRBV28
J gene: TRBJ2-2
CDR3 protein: ASNSAGGHGELF

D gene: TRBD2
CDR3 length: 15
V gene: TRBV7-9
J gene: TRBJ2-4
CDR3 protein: ASSLGTSLLAKNIQY

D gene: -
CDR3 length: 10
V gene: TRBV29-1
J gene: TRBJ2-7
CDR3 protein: SVLGREREQY

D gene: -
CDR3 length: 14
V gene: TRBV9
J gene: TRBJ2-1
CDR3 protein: ASSVDRTPPYNEQF

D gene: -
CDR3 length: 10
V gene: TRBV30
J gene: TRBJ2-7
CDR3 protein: AWGQFSYEQY

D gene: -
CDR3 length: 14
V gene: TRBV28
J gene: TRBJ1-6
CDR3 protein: ASSSVQGSYNSPLH

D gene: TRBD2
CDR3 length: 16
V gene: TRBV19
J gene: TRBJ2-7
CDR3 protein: ASSNGNLAGELSYEQY

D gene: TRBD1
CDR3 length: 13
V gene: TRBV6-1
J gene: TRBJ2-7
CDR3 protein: ASSEAWDRGYEQY

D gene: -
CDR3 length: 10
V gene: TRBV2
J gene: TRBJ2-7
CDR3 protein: ASISGLTQQY

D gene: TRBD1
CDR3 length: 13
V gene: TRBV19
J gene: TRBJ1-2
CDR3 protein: ASSIGTGVTYGYT

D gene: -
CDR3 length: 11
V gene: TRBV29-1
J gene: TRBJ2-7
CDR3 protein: SAATRAGYEQY

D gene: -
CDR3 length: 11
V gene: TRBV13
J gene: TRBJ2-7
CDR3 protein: ASSLEGSYEQY

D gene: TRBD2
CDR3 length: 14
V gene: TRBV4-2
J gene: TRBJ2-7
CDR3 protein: ASSPARGASSYEQY

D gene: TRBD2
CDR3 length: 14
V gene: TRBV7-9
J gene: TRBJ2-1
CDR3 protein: ASSLGLPGGSNEQF

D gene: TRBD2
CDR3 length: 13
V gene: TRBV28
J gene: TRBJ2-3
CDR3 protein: ASSAIRGDTDTQY

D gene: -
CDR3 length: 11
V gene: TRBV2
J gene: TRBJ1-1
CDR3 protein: ASMMGLNTEAF

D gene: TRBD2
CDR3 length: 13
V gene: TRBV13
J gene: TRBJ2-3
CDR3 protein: ASSLGSGRSDTQY

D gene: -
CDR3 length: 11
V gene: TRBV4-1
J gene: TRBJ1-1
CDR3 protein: ASSHLGETEAF

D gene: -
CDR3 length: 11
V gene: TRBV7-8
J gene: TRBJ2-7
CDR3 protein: ASSFNRAYEQY

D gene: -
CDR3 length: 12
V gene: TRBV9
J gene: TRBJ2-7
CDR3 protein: ASSAAWGGPEQY

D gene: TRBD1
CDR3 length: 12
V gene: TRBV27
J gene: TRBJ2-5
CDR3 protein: ASSLLGQSETQY

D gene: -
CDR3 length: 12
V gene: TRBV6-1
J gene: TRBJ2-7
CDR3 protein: ASSEVGSSYEQY

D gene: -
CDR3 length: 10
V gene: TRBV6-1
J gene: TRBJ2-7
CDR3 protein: ASSEQNHEQY

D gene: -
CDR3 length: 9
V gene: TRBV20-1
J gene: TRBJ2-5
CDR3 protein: SARMVETQY

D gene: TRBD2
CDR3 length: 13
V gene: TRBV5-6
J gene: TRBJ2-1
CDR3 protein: ASSSRTSRYNEQF

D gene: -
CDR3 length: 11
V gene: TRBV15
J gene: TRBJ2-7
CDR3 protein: ATSILQGSEQY

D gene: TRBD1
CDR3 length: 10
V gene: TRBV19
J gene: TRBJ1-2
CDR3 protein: ASSSGTGGYT

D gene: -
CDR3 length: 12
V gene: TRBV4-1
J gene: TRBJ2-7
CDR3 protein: ASSKDNDPGEQY

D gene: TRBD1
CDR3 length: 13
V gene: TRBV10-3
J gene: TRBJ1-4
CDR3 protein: AISVTGRTNEKLF

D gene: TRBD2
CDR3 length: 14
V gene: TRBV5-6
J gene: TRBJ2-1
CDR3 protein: ASRFGLAGSYNEQF

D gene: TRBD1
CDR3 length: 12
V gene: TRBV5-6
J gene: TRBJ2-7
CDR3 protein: ASSSETGPYEQY

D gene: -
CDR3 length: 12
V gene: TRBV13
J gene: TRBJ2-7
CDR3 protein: ASTSRTTSYEQY

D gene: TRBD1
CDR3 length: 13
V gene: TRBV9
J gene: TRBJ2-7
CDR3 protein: ASSETGTGIHEQY

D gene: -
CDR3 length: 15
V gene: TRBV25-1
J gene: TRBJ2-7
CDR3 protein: ASSEQYRGRERYEQY

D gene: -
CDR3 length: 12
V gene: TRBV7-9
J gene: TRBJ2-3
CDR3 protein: ASSLFTYTDTQY

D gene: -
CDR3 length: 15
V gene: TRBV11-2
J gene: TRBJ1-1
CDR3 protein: ASSLESWVEMNTEAF

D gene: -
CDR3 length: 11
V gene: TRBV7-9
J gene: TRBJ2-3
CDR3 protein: ASSLGASDTQY

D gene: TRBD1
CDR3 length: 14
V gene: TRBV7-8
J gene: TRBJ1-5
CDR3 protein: ASSLDAGQGHQPQH

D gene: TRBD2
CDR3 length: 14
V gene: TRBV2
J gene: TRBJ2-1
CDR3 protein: ASRGLAGGPVNEQF

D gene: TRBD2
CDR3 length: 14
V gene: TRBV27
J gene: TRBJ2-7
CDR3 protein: ASSTLSGTSSYEQY

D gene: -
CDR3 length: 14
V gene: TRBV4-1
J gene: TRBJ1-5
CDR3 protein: ASSPRFGARDQPQH